These 5 T cell receptor beta chains originate from one sample sequenced in a study of blood T cell repertoires in COVID-19. TCRdb keeps only in-frame clones here, not all; method: immunoSEQ multiplex PCR. Of more than 200,000 clones in the sample, roughly 91% were seen once. The material sequenced was PBMCs or T cells enriched from blood (not recorded which). The source is a man aged 30 to 45 in a cohort exposed to, infected with or recovered from COVID-19 (not recorded which).

The chain is built from TRBV6-1 and TRBJ1-1, with D hard to call. The CDR3 contains 15 residues. CDR1 and CDR2 from the germline V gene are MNHNS and SASEGT. Trimming took off 0 bases at V and 0 bases at J, with 8 bases between the two ends. Here the CDR3 DNA reads TGTGCCAGCAGTGAAGCGGCAGGTCTGAACACTGAAGCTTTCTTT. Amino acids: CASSEAAGLNTEAFF.

V gene TRBV7-3 combines with J gene TRBJ2-5, with D perhaps matching TRBD1 (5 bases). Germline V gives CDR1 SGHTA, CDR2 FQGTGA. The CDR3 extends over 13 amino acids. V lost 1 base, J lost 5 bases, and 8 bases lay in between. The CDR3 here is CASSLMGLETQYF. DNA for the CDR3: TGTGCCAGCAGCTTAATGGGGCTGGAGACCCAGTACTTC.

This chain's CDR3 is CASSPPAGVAEAFF. The CDR3 region has the DNA TGTGCCAGCTCACCACCAGCAGGGGTGGCTGAAGCTTTCTTT. The chain carries TRBV18 and TRBJ1-1; possibly TRBD1 for D (6 bases). The CDR3 is 14 amino acids. Germline lookup yields CDR1 KGHSH and CDR2 LQKENI. The germline V and J ends were trimmed by 0 bases and 6 bases, with 11 bases remaining between them.

The chain recombines TRBV7-6 with TRBJ1-1; D not certain. This CDR3 spans 14 amino acids. Germline V gives CDR1 SGHVS, CDR2 FNYEAQ. Trimming took off 3 bases at V and 1 base at J, with 9 bases between the two ends. The DNA of the CDR3 is TGTGCCAGCAGCTTTAATTCAGGGAACACTGAAGCTTTCTTT. Its translation is CASSFNSGNTEAFF.

V and J are TRBV13 and TRBJ1-2; D may be TRBD1 (6 bases). Trimming pared 2 bases from V and 4 bases from J, leaving 23 bases between. The CDR3 consists of 18 residues. CDR1 PRHDT and CDR2 FYEKMQ come from the germline V gene (reference sequence). CDR3 nucleotides: TGTGCCAGCAGCTTATCTGAGGGGAAAACAGGGCTAGGCTATGGCTACACCTTC. The encoded protein is CASSLSEGKTGLGYGYTF. Looking up the rest from reference TRBV13 and TRBJ1-2 gives the full variable domain: AAGVIQSPRHLIKEKRETATLKCYPIPRHDTVYWYQQGPGQDPQFLISFYEKMQSDKGSIPDRFSAQQFSDYHSELNMSSLELGDSALYFCASSLSEGKTGLGYGYTFGSGTRLTVV.